A single sample gave rise to the 28 T cell receptor beta chains below, sequenced in a study of T-cell reconstitution after alpha-beta-depleted transplantation in children. This sample's TCRbeta library carried unique molecular identifier barcodes. TCRdb ran MiXCR on the PCR reads and lists one entry per CDR3 protein. The sample yields 450,000 to 500,000 distinct CDR3 sequences, around 13% seen once. Specimen: PBMCs from the stem cell graft donor, collected from the stem cell graft. These receptor sequences come from a human donor who donated a stem cell graft to a child with combined immunodeficiency.

This chain links TRBV30 with TRBJ2-7; 9 nucleotides agree with TRBD1. Per germline, CDR1 GTSNPN and CDR2 SVGIG (reference sequence). The V segment lost 3 bases and the J segment 3 bases; nucleotides outside the gene matches: 3. The CDR3 sequence is 13 residues long. The CDR3 region is CAWRGQGFYEQYF. CDR3 bases: TGTGCCTGGAGGGGACAGGGATTCTACGAGCAGTACTTC.

This clonotype was seen repeatedly, ten times or more. The chain recombines TRBV5-6 with TRBJ2-7; D is perhaps TRBD1 (5 bases). The CDR3 has 13 residues. V lost 1 base and J 5 bases, leaving 10 bases between the germline ends. Germline V gene sequence: CDR1 SGHDT, CDR2 YYEEEE. The CDR3 is CASSLQGSDEQYF. The CDR3 nucleotides read TGTGCCAGCAGCTTGCAGGGATCAGACGAGCAGTACTTC.

This clonotype was seen ten or more times. The chain has TRBV29-1 and TRBJ2-4; D may be TRBD2 (5 bases). The germline gives CDR1 SQVTM, CDR2 ANQGSEA. V was cut by 5 bases and J by 5 bases, with 16 bases left in between. The CDR3 loop spans 14 amino acids. DNA of the CDR3: TGCAGCGTTTTCAGACGGGGTGGTGAAAACATTCAGTACTTC. Its protein is CSVFRRGGENIQYF.

Only a few counts were recorded for this clonotype. The rearrangement links TRBV4-2 to TRBJ2-7; no clear D. The CDR3 is made up of 15 amino acids. Trimming cost V 0 bases and J 0 bases, with 9 bases left between them. Germline CDR1 LGHNA, CDR2 YNFKEQ. CDR3 amino acids: CASSQDPSSSYEQYF. The DNA for the CDR3 is TGTGCCAGCAGCCAAGATCCCTCTAGCTCCTACGAGCAGTACTTC.

This clonotype was detected only a few times. This chain links TRBV28 with TRBJ1-3, with D hard to call. CDR3 size: 16 residues. Deletions cut 4 bases from V and 0 bases from J, with 13 bases between. In germline, CDR1 is MDHEN, CDR2 SYDVKM. The CDR3 bases are TGTGCCAGCAGTTCCGTCCGACTACTCTCTGGAAACACCATATATTTT. Residues: CASSSVRLLSGNTIYF. The full variable domain, its missing parts supplied by reference TRBV28 and TRBJ1-3, is DVKVTQSSRYLVKRTGEKVFLECVQDMDHENMFWYRQDPGLGLRLIYFSYDVKMKEKGDIPEGYSVSREKKERFSLILESASTNQTSMYLCASSSVRLLSGNTIYFGEGSWLTVV.

This clonotype was observed a handful of times. The V and J genes are TRBV6-5 and TRBJ2-6; D is unclear. Germline lookup yields CDR1 MNHEY and CDR2 SVGAGI. The CDR3 is 17 residues long. V dropped 1 base and J dropped 1 base, with 11 bases sitting between them. In DNA, the CDR3 is TGTGCCAGCAGTTACTTCAACGAAGGGTCTGGGGCCAACGTCCTGACTTTC. It yields the protein CASSYFNEGSGANVLTF.

This clonotype has a count of ten or more. The chain employs TRBV5-1 and TRBJ2-1, with a possible D match to TRBD2 (5 bases). The V gene lost 0 bases and the J gene lost 9 bases, with 16 bases spanning the gap. The CDR3 loop spans 15 amino acids. Germline V CDR1 and CDR2: SGHRS, YFSETQ. CDR3 nucleotide sequence: TGCGCCAGCAGCTTGGCATCTAGCAGCGGCGGTGAGCAGTTCTTC. Translating it yields CASSLASSSGGEQFF. The full variable domain, completed using reference TRBV5-1 and TRBJ2-1, is KAGVTQTPRYLIKTRGQQVTLSCSPISGHRSVSWYQQTPGQGLQFLFEYFSETQRNKGNFPGRFSGRQFSNSRSEMNVSTLELGDSALYLCASSLASSSGGEQFFGPGTRLTVL.

Here the CDR3 reads CASSYNQGNEQFF. The CDR3 nucleotides read TGTGCCAGCAGCTATAACCAGGGCAATGAGCAGTTCTTC. The chain joins TRBV7-3 to TRBJ2-1; possibly TRBD1 for D (5 bases). CDR1 SGHTA and CDR2 FQGTGA come from the germline V gene. This CDR3 contains 13 residues. Trimming took 4 bases from V and 6 from J, leaving 10 bases between them. The full variable domain, with the rest looked up from reference TRBV7-3 and TRBJ2-1, is GAGVSQTPSNKVTEKGKYVELRCDPISGHTALYWYRQSLGQGPEFLIYFQGTGAADDSGLPNDRFFAVRPEGSVSTLKIQRTERGDSAVYLCASSYNQGNEQFFGPGTRLTVL.

The count of this clonotype is one. The J gene is TRBJ2-3, the V gene TRBV7-2; 7 bases match TRBD2. This CDR3 comprises 15 residues. J gave up 2 bases and V 4 bases, and 6 bases lay outside the gene matches. CDR1 and CDR2 (germline): SGHTA, FQGNSA. CDR3: CASSWGGGPTDTQYF. The CDR3 region has the DNA TGTGCCAGCAGCTGGGGCGGGGGACCCACAGATACGCAGTATTTT.

The V call is TRBV29-1, the J call TRBJ2-5; 9 bases align to TRBD1. Trimming removed 6 bases from V and 2 bases from J; junction bases left unmatched: 16. This CDR3 spans 17 amino acids. Germline V CDR1 and CDR2: SQVTM, ANQGSEA. CDR3: CSVRIIQGAVFQETQYF. In DNA form, the CDR3 reads TGCAGCGTGCGGATAATACAGGGGGCGGTTTTTCAAGAGACCCAGTACTTC.

The chain uses TRBV12-3 or TRBV12-4 and TRBJ1-6; D perhaps matches TRBD1 (5 bases). With 6 bases removed from V and 7 bases from J, the gap between germline ends came to 10 bases. This CDR3 contains 13 residues. The CDR3 loop reads CASSRGGNSPLHF. CDR3 coding DNA: TGTGCCAGCAGCCGGGGGGGGAATTCACCCCTCCACTTT.

The chain uses TRBV7-9 and TRBJ2-7; D not certain. Germline loops: CDR1 SEHNR, CDR2 FQNEAQ (reference sequence). The CDR3 length is 14 residues. V dropped 1 base and J dropped 1 base, with 8 bases sitting between them. CDR3 sequence reads: CASSLDLTSYEQYF. The CDR3 nucleotides are TGTGCCAGCAGCTTAGATCTGACTTCCTACGAGCAGTACTTC.

This clonotype was found many times. The chain has TRBV21-1 and TRBJ2-7; TRBD1 was called by the table and not checked on the DNA. TRBV21-1 is tagged as a pseudogene. This CDR3 region has 16 residues. CDR3 residues: CASSPYPGGGGYEQYF. The CDR3 nucleotides read TGTGCCAGCAGCCCTTACCCCGGCGGAGGGGGCTACGAGCAGTACTTC.

V and J are TRBV28 and TRBJ1-1, with 8 bases that match TRBD1. This CDR3 region has 14 residues. V was clipped by 3 bases and J by 8 bases; unmatched bases: 8. Germline CDR1 reads MDHEN; CDR2 reads SYDVKM. CDR3 in DNA: TGTGCCAGCAGTTTCTCACAGGGGGGAAGGGAAGCTTTCTTT. Translated, it gives CASSFSQGGREAFF.

This clonotype was seen a few times. V and J are TRBV7-6 and TRBJ2-1, with D uncertain. Trimming left V 4 bases short and J 0 bases short, with 10 bases between. CDR3 length equals 15 residues. Germline lookup yields CDR1 SGHVS and CDR2 FNYEAQ. This CDR3 reads CASSSVRSSYNEQFF. CDR3 in DNA: TGTGCCAGCAGCTCCGTAAGAAGCTCCTACAATGAGCAGTTCTTC.

In its sample, this clonotype was seen a few times. The V call is TRBV20-1, the J call TRBJ2-7, with D tentatively TRBD2 (5 bases). This CDR3 is 10 amino acids long. V was cut by 6 bases and J by 2 bases, with 5 bases left in between. From germline, CDR1 is DFQATT and CDR2 SNEGSKA (reference sequence). The CDR3 loop is CSAGAYEQYF. The CDR3 DNA follows: TGCAGTGCCGGGGCCTACGAGCAGTACTTC.

The rearrangement links TRBV20-1 to TRBJ1-6, with no clear D. Germline values: CDR1 DFQATT, CDR2 SNEGSKA (reference sequence). The V end was cut by 5 bases, the J end by 0 bases, with 8 bases between. This CDR3 spans 14 amino acids. CDR3 DNA sequence: TGCAGTGCTCCCCGGACCTCCTATAATTCACCCCTCCACTTT. It encodes CSAPRTSYNSPLHF.

This chain links TRBV7-3 with TRBJ2-5; possibly TRBD2 for D (6 bases). With 10 bases removed from V and 0 bases from J, the gap between germline ends came to 30 bases. The CDR3 covers 19 residues. CDR1 and CDR2 (germline): SGHTA, FQGTGA. For the CDR3, the DNA is TGTGCCATCAGTTTCGTCCTGGGACTGCTACGGGTATACCAAGAGACCCAGTACTTC. As protein: CAISFVLGLLRVYQETQYF.

The J gene is TRBJ1-4, the V gene TRBV6-5; no clear D gene. Germline CDR1 MNHEY, CDR2 SVGAGI. The germline V and J ends were trimmed by 0 bases and 4 bases, with 6 bases remaining between them. CDR3 length: 14 residues. The CDR3 sequence: CASSYSTVNEKLFF. The CDR3 DNA is TGTGCCAGCAGTTACTCGACGGTTAATGAAAAACTGTTTTTT.

This clonotype was detected many times. The chain uses TRBV12-3 or TRBV12-4 and TRBJ2-5; D tentatively fits TRBD1 or TRBD2 (5 bases each). CDR3 length: 14 amino acids. V was clipped by 6 bases and J by 5 bases, with 16 bases between them. This chain's CDR3 is CASSPVQEGETQYF. CDR3 nucleotide sequence: TGTGCCAGCAGCCCCGTCCAAGAGGGGGAGACCCAGTACTTC.

This clonotype was counted at least ten times. The chain is built from TRBV4-2 and TRBJ1-1; D not certain. Germline lookup yields CDR1 LGHNA and CDR2 YNFKEQ. V was shortened by 4 bases and J by 1 base, with 10 bases between the two germline ends. The CDR3 consists of 14 residues. DNA of the CDR3: TGTGCCAGCAGCCCGGCGACGGAGAACACTGAAGCTTTCTTT. Protein sequence: CASSPATENTEAFF.

The table lists this clonotype with many counts. In nucleotides, the CDR3 is TGTGCCACCAGCAGCAAAAAGGGGGGACACCTAAAAATACCCTCCTACGAGCAGTACTTC. Its translation: CATSSKKGGHLKIPSYEQYF. J is TRBJ2-7 and V is TRBV15; D could derive from TRBD1 or TRBD2 (6 bases each). CDR3 length: 20 residues. V lost 3 bases to trimming and J lost 0 bases, with 27 bases between them. Looked up from germline, CDR1 is LNHNV and CDR2 is YYDKDF (reference sequence).

The V call is TRBV6-2 or TRBV6-3, the J call TRBJ1-1; tentative D call: TRBD1 (6 bases). V was pared by 0 bases and J by 10 bases, with 15 bases between. CDR1 is MNHEY and CDR2 is SVGEGT in the germline V gene. The CDR3 consists of 14 residues. CDR3: CASSYSDRRLRAFF. In DNA, the CDR3 is TGTGCCAGCAGTTACTCCGACAGGCGGTTAAGAGCTTTCTTT.

Of note for this clonotype: A much larger clonotype is one base distant, so this may be a read error. This chain joins TRBV4-3 and TRBJ2-5; 10 nucleotides align to TRBD2. Looked up from germline, CDR1 is LGHNA and CDR2 is YSLEER. The CDR3 has 17 residues. J gave up 6 bases and V 0 bases, and 10 bases lay outside the gene matches. The CDR3 here is CASSQEYGLAVQQTQYF. Written as DNA, the CDR3 is TGCGCCAGCAGCCAAGAGTACGGACTAGCGGTACAACAGACCCAGTACTTC.

V gene TRBV27 combines with J gene TRBJ2-1; 14 positions match TRBD2. In germline, CDR1 is MNHEY, CDR2 SMNVEV (reference sequence). CDR3 length equals 21 residues. Trimming removed 1 base from V and 0 bases from J; junction bases left unmatched: 11. CDR3 nucleotide sequence: TGTGCCAGCAGTTTATGGGGGACTAGCGGGAGTCGCAGGGTCTCCTACAATGAGCAGTTCTTC. This translates into CASSLWGTSGSRRVSYNEQFF.

The V gene is TRBV7-3, the J gene TRBJ2-1; 13 bases match TRBD2. The CDR3 consists of 16 residues. CDR1 and CDR2 (germline): SGHTA, FQGTGA. V shed 6 bases, J shed 10 bases, and the junction held 12 bases outside the gene matches. CDR3 sequence: CASSRTSGGPLREQFF. Written as DNA, the CDR3 is TGTGCCAGCAGTCGGACTAGCGGGGGCCCCCTGAGGGAGCAGTTCTTC.

This rearrangement joins TRBV9 to TRBJ1-5, with TRBD1 identical over 8 bases. Germline CDR1 SGDLS, CDR2 YYNGEE. The CDR3 contains 14 residues. V was clipped by 6 bases and J by 5 bases; unmatched bases: 7. In DNA form, the CDR3 reads TGTGCCAGCAACACAGGGACAGGTGATCAGCCCCAGCATTTT. Amino acid sequence: CASNTGTGDQPQHF. Based on the CDR3 plus reference TRBV9 and TRBJ1-5, the full variable domain is DSGVTQTPKHLITATGQRVTLRCSPRSGDLSVYWYQQSLDQGLQFLIQYYNGEERAKGNILERFSAQQFPDLHSELNLSSLELGDSALYFCASNTGTGDQPQHFGDGTRLSIL.

The V and J genes are TRBV20-1 and TRBJ1-5; a possible D gene is TRBD1 (6 bases). CDR1 is DFQATT, CDR2 SNEGSKA, per germline (reference sequence). The CDR3 has 16 amino acids. Trimming stripped 6 bases from V and 1 base from J, with 19 bases between. In DNA form, the CDR3 reads TGCAGTGCCCCCTGGGGAGGGGGGGTGAGCAATCAGCCCCAGCATTTT. It is translated as CSAPWGGGVSNQPQHF.